This TCR beta chain stems from a study of T cell repertoires in cytomegalovirus infection. The overall study: TCR beta signatures that were public indicated CMV infection and matching HLA type. Regarding the study as a whole: There were HLA-C-restricted CMV-specific TCR beta clonotypes dominating the ex vivo response.

Concerning this clonotype: The target antigen is unknown.

Trimming shortened V by 5 bases and J by 4 bases, and 15 bases separated the two germline ends. Germline values: CDR1 SGHTA, CDR2 FQGNSA. This CDR3 has 15 residues. TCRdb reprocessed the reads via MiXCR and lists one record per CDR3 protein. The sample holds about 220,000 distinct CDR3 sequences, approximately 40% seen once. The chain uses TRBV7-2 and TRBJ2-1; TRBD1 might be the D (6 bases). Here the sequenced sample was CD8+ T cells from cultured PBMCs, taken from culture after CMV antigen stimulation. This clonotype was obtained from a human donor in good health (CMV status not recorded). Some clones in this sample may be carry-over from other donors' samples. CDR3: CASSPHRELYNEQFF. As DNA, the CDR3 is TGTGCCAGCAGCCCTCACAGGGAACTATACAATGAGCAGTTCTTC.